This T cell receptor beta chain was captured by sequencing in a study of blood T cell repertoires in COVID-19. TCRdb's table, derived via immunoSEQ multiplex PCR, lists solely in-frame clones and lacks some. The table shows 250,000 to 350,000 clones, with about four fifths occurring only once. In this sample, this clone turned up once. The sample was peripheral blood. The source of this sequence is a human donor with COVID-19, enrolled during active disease. The donor label of this sample is uncertain.

As DNA, the CDR3 is TGTGCCAGCAGTGCCAGGGGACAGTTGAACACCGGGGAGCTGTTTTTT. Protein product: CASSARGQLNTGELFF. The V call is TRBV2, the J call TRBJ2-2; TRBD1 aligns across 7 bases. The CDR3 is made up of 16 amino acids. J gave up 1 base and V 4 bases, and 6 bases lay outside the gene matches. Germline V CDR1 and CDR2: SNHLY, FYNNEI.